Listed below are T cell receptor beta chains from one sample, sequenced in a study of cytotoxic CD8 clonotypes in ibrutinib-treated CLL. Produced via immunoSEQ multiplex PCR; TCRdb's table is partial and in-frame only. The table has tens of thousands of clones, 60% to 75% seen once; the top ten hold roughly 13%. Sequencing used PBMCs, obtained after 12 months of ibrutinib treatment. The source of these receptors is a human donor with chronic lymphocytic leukemia. The CDR3 runs from the conserved cysteine through the conserved F or W.

CDR3 protein: CAISETRRDRGYEQYF; CDR3 length: 16; J gene: TRBJ2-7; V gene: TRBV10-3
CDR3 protein: CASSPSGGGYNEQFF; CDR3 length: 15; J gene: TRBJ2-1; V gene: TRBV6-1
CDR3 protein: CASSSGTGRSPLHF; CDR3 length: 14; J gene: TRBJ1-6; V gene: TRBV7-9
CDR3 protein: CATSRPGQNSGANVLTF; CDR3 length: 17; J gene: TRBJ2-6; V gene: TRBV15
CDR3 protein: CASSLGQGNGYTF; CDR3 length: 13; J gene: TRBJ1-2; V gene: TRBV7-6
CDR3 protein: CASSSTPGDTEAFF; CDR3 length: 14; J gene: TRBJ1-1; V gene: TRBV5-1
CDR3 protein: CAISAGRENTEAFF; CDR3 length: 14; J gene: TRBJ1-1; V gene: TRBV10-3
CDR3 protein: CASSLRPGTVYNEQFF; CDR3 length: 16; J gene: TRBJ2-1; V gene: TRBV5-1
CDR3 protein: CAIRGGGTDTQYF; CDR3 length: 13; J gene: TRBJ2-3; V gene: TRBV10-3
CDR3 protein: CASSLKQGQGHYEQYF; CDR3 length: 16; J gene: TRBJ2-7; V gene: TRBV27
CDR3 protein: CAGRSINYGYTF; CDR3 length: 12; J gene: TRBJ1-2; V gene: TRBV2
CDR3 protein: CASSHTGHNEQFF; CDR3 length: 13; J gene: TRBJ2-1; V gene: TRBV5-1
CDR3 protein: CASSPRGGGTDTQYF; CDR3 length: 15; J gene: TRBJ2-3; V gene: TRBV5-6
CDR3 protein: CASSGDRAFLTNEKLFF; CDR3 length: 17; J gene: TRBJ1-4; V gene: TRBV25-1
CDR3 protein: CASSPGTVYGYTF; CDR3 length: 13; J gene: TRBJ1-2; V gene: TRBV7-9
CDR3 protein: CASSPRGQETQYF; CDR3 length: 13; J gene: TRBJ2-5; V gene: TRBV5-4
CDR3 protein: CASRRGESTEAFF; CDR3 length: 13; J gene: TRBJ1-1; V gene: TRBV6-5
CDR3 protein: CASSFQQGGQPQHF; CDR3 length: 14; J gene: TRBJ1-5; V gene: TRBV7-2
CDR3 protein: CASSGPLDGNQPQHF; CDR3 length: 15; J gene: TRBJ1-5; V gene: TRBV2
CDR3 protein: CASPTGTGRDTQYF; CDR3 length: 14; J gene: TRBJ2-3; V gene: TRBV18
CDR3 protein: CASSWAGDGYNEQFF; CDR3 length: 15; J gene: TRBJ2-1; V gene: TRBV5-1
CDR3 protein: CASSSPTGGHYYEQYF; CDR3 length: 16; J gene: TRBJ2-7; V gene: TRBV11-2
CDR3 protein: CASSWEGAGAYTDTQYF; CDR3 length: 17; J gene: TRBJ2-3; V gene: TRBV5-1
CDR3 protein: CASSLSILSGANVLTF; CDR3 length: 16; J gene: TRBJ2-6; V gene: TRBV5-1
CDR3 protein: CAISPTLLSNQPQHF; CDR3 length: 15; J gene: TRBJ1-5; V gene: TRBV10-3
CDR3 protein: CASSSSSGGSIREQFF; CDR3 length: 16; J gene: TRBJ2-1; V gene: TRBV7-8
CDR3 protein: CASSLGPAFSGANVLTF; CDR3 length: 17; J gene: TRBJ2-6; V gene: TRBV5-1
CDR3 protein: CASSSKGQKNTGELFF; CDR3 length: 16; J gene: TRBJ2-2; V gene: TRBV7-2
CDR3 protein: CAISDRQGGGNQPQHF; CDR3 length: 16; J gene: TRBJ1-5; V gene: TRBV10-3
CDR3 protein: CASSDRKSSYNSPLHF; CDR3 length: 16; J gene: TRBJ1-6; V gene: TRBV5-1
CDR3 protein: CASSLPTRLGNTIYF; CDR3 length: 15; J gene: TRBJ1-3; V gene: TRBV11-1
CDR3 protein: CASSVAGLAGVPGDTQYF; CDR3 length: 18; J gene: TRBJ2-3; V gene: TRBV9
CDR3 protein: CASSQEWGGGYEQYF; CDR3 length: 15; J gene: TRBJ2-7; V gene: TRBV4-2
CDR3 protein: CASTTGKDQPQHF; CDR3 length: 13; J gene: TRBJ1-5; V gene: TRBV19
CDR3 protein: CASSELGLGTDTQYF; CDR3 length: 15; J gene: TRBJ2-3; V gene: TRBV10-2
CDR3 protein: CASSLFRGTANEKLFF; CDR3 length: 16; J gene: TRBJ1-4; V gene: TRBV5-5
CDR3 protein: CASSPKGDQPQHF; CDR3 length: 13; J gene: TRBJ1-5; V gene: TRBV18
CDR3 protein: CASSSTVSSPLHF; CDR3 length: 13; J gene: TRBJ1-6; V gene: TRBV7-9
CDR3 protein: CASSRGTVPGELFF; CDR3 length: 14; J gene: TRBJ2-2; V gene: TRBV27
CDR3 protein: CASSIDGASYSYNEQFF; CDR3 length: 17; J gene: TRBJ2-1; V gene: TRBV19
CDR3 protein: CASSPPVTGKETQYF; CDR3 length: 15; J gene: TRBJ2-5; V gene: TRBV18
CDR3 protein: CASSLTLDWNSPLHF; CDR3 length: 15; J gene: TRBJ1-6; V gene: TRBV5-1
CDR3 protein: CASSLWASGSGVTDTQYF; CDR3 length: 18; J gene: TRBJ2-3; V gene: TRBV28
CDR3 protein: CASRTSGGASDTQYF; CDR3 length: 15; J gene: TRBJ2-3; V gene: TRBV7-8
CDR3 protein: CASSQEPGVPQPGQYF; CDR3 length: 16; J gene: TRBJ2-7; V gene: TRBV4-1
CDR3 protein: CATSRAGLAGNTGELFF; CDR3 length: 17; J gene: TRBJ2-2; V gene: TRBV15
CDR3 protein: CASRGDGNQPQHF; CDR3 length: 13; J gene: TRBJ1-5; V gene: TRBV5-1
CDR3 protein: CASTWGQGIGELFF; CDR3 length: 14; J gene: TRBJ2-2; V gene: TRBV2
CDR3 protein: CASSSGQGTSYGYTF; CDR3 length: 15; J gene: TRBJ1-2; V gene: TRBV19
CDR3 protein: CASSQVFGQLSSYEQYF; CDR3 length: 17; J gene: TRBJ2-7; V gene: TRBV4-1
CDR3 protein: CSASLEETQYF; CDR3 length: 11; J gene: TRBJ2-5; V gene: TRBV20-1
CDR3 protein: CATSRGEQALSGNTIYF; CDR3 length: 17; J gene: TRBJ1-3; V gene: TRBV15
CDR3 protein: CASIIDSSYNSPLHF; CDR3 length: 15; J gene: TRBJ1-6; V gene: TRBV6-6
CDR3 protein: CASSQDLEDRANTGELFF; CDR3 length: 18; J gene: TRBJ2-2; V gene: TRBV4-1
CDR3 protein: CASSPGGSYQPQHF; CDR3 length: 14; J gene: TRBJ1-5; V gene: TRBV19
CDR3 protein: CASKPYEPNNSPLHF; CDR3 length: 15; J gene: TRBJ1-6; V gene: TRBV27
CDR3 protein: CASSPGGAGYEQYF; CDR3 length: 14; J gene: TRBJ2-7; V gene: TRBV19
CDR3 protein: CAITRGEEGTEAFF; CDR3 length: 14; J gene: TRBJ1-1; V gene: TRBV10-3
CDR3 protein: CASSMGQTGWTEAFF; CDR3 length: 15; J gene: TRBJ1-1; V gene: TRBV19